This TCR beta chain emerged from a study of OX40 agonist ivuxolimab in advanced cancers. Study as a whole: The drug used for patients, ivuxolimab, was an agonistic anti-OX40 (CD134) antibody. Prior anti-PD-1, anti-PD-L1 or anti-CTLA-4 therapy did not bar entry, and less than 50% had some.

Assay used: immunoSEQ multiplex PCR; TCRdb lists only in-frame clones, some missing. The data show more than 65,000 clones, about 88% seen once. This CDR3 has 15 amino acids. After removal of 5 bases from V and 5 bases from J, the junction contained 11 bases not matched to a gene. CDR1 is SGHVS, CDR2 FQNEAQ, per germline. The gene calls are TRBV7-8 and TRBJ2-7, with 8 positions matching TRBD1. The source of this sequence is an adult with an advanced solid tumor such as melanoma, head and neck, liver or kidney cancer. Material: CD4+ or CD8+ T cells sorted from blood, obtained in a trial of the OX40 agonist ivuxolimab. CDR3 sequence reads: CASSISGTGTHEQYF. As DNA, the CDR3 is TGTGCCAGCAGCATTTCCGGGACAGGAACCCACGAGCAGTACTTC.